Shown below are 26 T cell receptor beta chains from a single sample sequenced in a study of blood T cell repertoires in COVID-19. Only in-frame clones appear in the TCRdb table, and some are missing; sequencing was by immunoSEQ multiplex PCR. The sample yields 90,000 to 120,000 clones, just over 85% seen once. The sample was PBMCs or T cells enriched from blood (not recorded which). All receptors derive from a woman aged 50 to 60 who had recovered from COVID-19.

The J gene is TRBJ2-5, the V gene TRBV11-2, with no clear D. V was clipped by 2 bases and J by 2 bases, with 9 bases between them. Germline-derived CDR1 and CDR2 are SGHAT and FQNNGV. The CDR3 sequence is 14 residues long. CDR3 residues: CASSLSGKQETQYF. The CDR3 coding sequence is TGTGCCAGCAGCTTATCAGGAAAACAAGAGACCCAGTACTTC.

Only one count was recorded for this clone. The chain uses TRBV5-1 and TRBJ2-2; TRBD2 agrees at 8 bases. The CDR3 extends over 15 amino acids. Germline CDR1 and CDR2: SGHRS and YFSETQ. J gave up 6 bases and V 0 bases, and 4 bases lay outside the gene matches. CDR3 nucleotides: TGCGCCAGCAGCTTGGTGGCGGGAGGTCCCGGGGAGCTGTTTTTT. This sequence encodes CASSLVAGGPGELFF.

The rearrangement uses TRBV27 and TRBJ1-3; no clear D. The length of the CDR3 is 13 residues. CDR1 and CDR2 (germline): MNHEY, SMNVEV (reference sequence). The V end was cut by 6 bases, the J end by 4 bases, with 10 bases between. The CDR3 bases are TGTGCCAGCAGCGTGACTGGGGGAAACACCATATATTTT. Its protein is CASSVTGGNTIYF.

The J gene is TRBJ2-7, the V gene TRBV2; D is perhaps TRBD1 (6 bases). From germline, CDR1 is SNHLY and CDR2 FYNNEI. V was shortened by 7 bases and J by 0 bases, with 22 bases between the two germline ends. There are 17 residues in the CDR3. CDR3 amino acids: CASNFPGTRRSSYEQYF. CDR3 nucleotides: TGTGCCAGCAACTTCCCCGGGACACGGAGAAGCTCCTACGAGCAGTACTTC.

This chain links TRBV5-8 with TRBJ1-1; a weak D match, TRBD1 (5 bases). V shed 2 bases and J shed 0 bases, with 17 bases lying between them. The CDR3 loop spans 17 amino acids. Germline V lookup: CDR1 SGHTS, CDR2 YDEGEE. CDR3 loop: CASSFVQGPFMNTEAFF. DNA for the CDR3: TGTGCCAGCAGCTTCGTTCAGGGCCCCTTCATGAACACTGAAGCTTTCTTT.

The chain links TRBV12-3 or TRBV12-4 to TRBJ2-7; no clear D gene. The CDR3 covers 13 residues. The V end lost 1 base, the J end lost 6 bases, and 10 bases lay between the germline ends. CDR3 in amino acids: CASSLGLFLEQYF. CDR3 nucleotide sequence: TGTGCCAGCAGTTTAGGGCTTTTCCTCGAGCAGTACTTC.

The chain employs TRBV28 and TRBJ2-7; a weak D match, TRBD2 (5 bases). The CDR3 has 12 residues. V was pared by 7 bases and J by 6 bases, with 13 bases between. Germline V lookup: CDR1 MDHEN, CDR2 SYDVKM. CDR3 protein: CASTYSGGEQYF. Written as DNA, the CDR3 is TGTGCCAGCACCTACAGCGGCGGCGAGCAGTACTTC.

The V call is TRBV6-1, the J call TRBJ2-7; perhaps TRBD2 as D (5 bases). CDR1 is MNHNS and CDR2 is SASEGT in the germline V gene. CDR3 size: 14 residues. V was pared by 0 bases and J by 4 bases, with 10 bases between. CDR3 DNA sequence: TGTGCCAGCAGTGAAGCTACCGGGGTGTACGAGCAGTACTTC. It encodes CASSEATGVYEQYF.

This chain connects TRBV5-4 to TRBJ2-2; the match to TRBD1 covers 12 bases. V lost 3 bases to trimming and J lost 5 bases; unmatched junction nucleotides: 5. This CDR3 is built from 16 residues. Germline V lookup: CDR1 SGHNT, CDR2 YYREEE (reference sequence). The CDR3 loop is CASSSGQGAWTGELFF. For the CDR3, the DNA is TGTGCCAGCAGCTCGGGACAGGGGGCTTGGACCGGGGAGCTGTTTTTT.

The V and J genes are TRBV9 and TRBJ1-3; D is ambiguous. Germline loops: CDR1 SGDLS, CDR2 YYNGEE. This CDR3 has 16 residues. Trimming took off 0 bases at V and 5 bases at J, with 15 bases between the two ends. This chain's CDR3 is CASSVETAGRRNTIYF. For the CDR3, the DNA is TGTGCCAGCAGCGTAGAGACGGCGGGTCGGCGAAACACCATATATTTT.

This sequence joins TRBV3-1 (or the pseudogene TRBV3-2) and TRBJ1-4; 9 bases align to TRBD1. CDR1 LGHDT and CDR2 YNNKEL come from the germline V gene (reference sequence). V gave up 3 bases and J gave up 6 bases; unmatched junction bases: 8. The CDR3 covers 16 residues. CDR3 amino acids: CASSHHMTGGYEKLFF. CDR3 sequence (DNA): TGTGCCAGCAGCCATCATATGACAGGGGGGTATGAAAAACTGTTTTTT.

The chain combines TRBV5-6 with TRBJ1-4; D gene ambiguous. Between the trimmed V and J ends, which lost 1 base and 12 bases, there was a span of 10 bases. The CDR3 covers 12 residues. Germline V gene sequence: CDR1 SGHDT, CDR2 YYEEEE. The CDR3 DNA follows: TGTGCCAGCAGCTTGTTGGGGAGTCAACTGTTTTTT. Protein: CASSLLGSQLFF.

The chain carries TRBV30 and TRBJ2-1; 11 bases are a match to TRBD2. The CDR3 runs to 17 residues. Germline CDR1 and CDR2: GTSNPN and SVGIG (reference sequence). V shed 0 bases, J shed 1 base, and the junction held 5 bases outside the gene matches. The CDR3 nucleotides read TGTGCCTGGAGTGTACAGCGGACTAGCGGGTCCTACAATGAGCAGTTCTTC. It specifies CAWSVQRTSGSYNEQFF.

This chain uses TRBV11-1 with TRBJ2-7; 10 nucleotides agree with TRBD1. Germline trimming cut 3 bases from V and 5 bases from J; bases unmatched to any gene: 10. The CDR3 extends over 16 amino acids. Germline CDR1 and CDR2: SGHAT and FQDESV (reference sequence). CDR3 bases: TGTGCCAGCAGCTTTTCCCGGACAGGGGGTATCGACGAGCAGTACTTC. It specifies CASSFSRTGGIDEQYF. The full variable domain, its missing parts supplied by reference TRBV11-1 and TRBJ2-7, is EAEVAQSPRYKITEKSQAVAFWCDPISGHATLYWYRQILGQGPELLVQFQDESVVDDSQLPKDRFSAERLKGVDSTLKIQPAELGDSAMYLCASSFSRTGGIDEQYFGPGTRLTVT.

The V and J genes are TRBV5-5 and TRBJ2-1; 8 positions agree with TRBD2. This CDR3 spans 16 amino acids. Germline values: CDR1 SGHKS, CDR2 YYEKEE (reference sequence). The V segment lost 2 bases and the J segment 8 bases; nucleotides outside the gene matches: 12. The CDR3 DNA reads as TGTGCCAGCAGCTTCCCCGGGGGGGCGGTGGGTTATGAGCAGTTCTTC. This translates into CASSFPGGAVGYEQFF.

The chain links TRBV7-3 to TRBJ2-1; weak D call: TRBD2 (5 bases). V lost 1 base and J lost 16, with 17 bases in between. CDR3 length: 13 residues. Germline V lookup: CDR1 SGHTA, CDR2 FQGTGA. The CDR3 loop reads CASSLKDRDECFF. The DNA for the CDR3 is TGTGCCAGCAGCTTAAAGGATCGGGATGAGTGTTTCTTC.

This sequence joins TRBV16 and TRBJ2-3; tentative D call: TRBD1 (6 bases). The CDR3 has 15 amino acids. Trimming pared 6 bases from V and 3 bases from J, leaving 16 bases between. Germline CDR1 KGHSY, CDR2 FQNENV. The DNA for the CDR3 is TGTGCCAGCAGTTCTCCCGGGCAGGGGACAGATACGCAGTATTTT. This codes for CASSSPGQGTDTQYF.

The genes are TRBV7-8 and TRBJ2-1, with 9 bases lining up with TRBD2. CDR1 is SGHVS and CDR2 is FQNEAQ in the germline V gene. The CDR3 spans 16 residues. Trimming at V came to 2 bases and at J to 4 bases, leaving 6 bases not matched to a gene. CDR3 residues: CASSLRVSGGYNEQFF. Written as DNA, the CDR3 is TGTGCCAGCAGCTTACGGGTCAGCGGGGGGTACAATGAGCAGTTCTTC. Filled out from reference TRBV7-8 and TRBJ2-1, the complete variable domain reads GAGVSQSPRYKVAKRGQDVALRCDPISGHVSLFWYQQALGQGPEFLTYFQNEAQLDKSGLPSDRFFAERPEGSVSTLKIQRTQQEDSAVYLCASSLRVSGGYNEQFFGPGTRLTVL.

The J gene is TRBJ2-7, the V gene TRBV3-1 (or the pseudogene TRBV3-2), with 9 bases lining up with TRBD2. J lost 0 bases, V lost 4 bases, and 7 bases had no gene match. The CDR3 has 16 residues. Germline V lookup: CDR1 LGHDT, CDR2 YNNKEL (reference sequence). In DNA, the CDR3 is TGTGCCAGCAGCCTCCGGCGGGGGGGGAGCTCCTACGAGCAGTACTTC. Amino acids: CASSLRRGGSSYEQYF.

The chain carries TRBV9 and TRBJ1-1; TRBD1 aligns across 10 bases. Germline CDR1 SGDLS, CDR2 YYNGEE. CDR3 length: 15 residues. Unmatched junction bases numbered 5, after V lost 0 bases and J lost 6 bases. CDR3 region: CASSVGGQGSPEAFF. CDR3 DNA sequence: TGTGCCAGCAGCGTAGGGGGACAGGGGAGCCCTGAAGCTTTCTTT.

V and J are TRBV27 and TRBJ2-6; 8 bases line up with TRBD1. After removal of 4 bases from V and 4 bases from J, the junction contained 6 bases not matched to a gene. The CDR3 spans 16 residues. Per germline, CDR1 MNHEY and CDR2 SMNVEV (reference sequence). The CDR3 DNA reads TGTGCCAGCAGTTCGACAGGGGATTACGGGGCCAACGTCCTGACTTTC. This gives the protein CASSSTGDYGANVLTF.

DNA of the CDR3: TGCAGCGTTGAAGATGTGGGGGGGAAGGTCTATGGCTACACCTTC. It is translated as CSVEDVGGKVYGYTF. The chain employs TRBV29-1 and TRBJ1-2; a possible D gene is TRBD1 (5 bases). The CDR3 has 15 residues. Trimming removed 0 bases from V and 4 bases from J, with 15 bases in between. Germline V gene data show CDR1 as SQVTM and CDR2 as ANQGSEA. The full variable domain, in which reference TRBV29-1 and TRBJ1-2 provide the parts outside the CDR3, is SAVISQKPSRDICQRGTSLTIQCQVDSQVTMMFWYRQQPGQSLTLIATANQGSEATYESGFVIDKFPISRPNLTFSTLTVSNMSPEDSSIYLCSVEDVGGKVYGYTFGSGTRLTVV.

This clone was picked up one time. The genes are TRBV10-3 and TRBJ1-1; no reliable D call. V lost 4 bases to trimming and J lost 3 bases, with 9 bases between them. The germline gives CDR1 ENHRY, CDR2 SYGVKD. The CDR3 contains 13 residues. The CDR3 DNA follows: TGTGCCATCAGTGGGCATTTGGACACTGAAGCTTTCTTT. It is translated as CAISGHLDTEAFF.

This chain links TRBV2 with TRBJ2-4; 13 bases fit TRBD2. CDR3 length equals 15 residues. Per the germline V gene, CDR1 is SNHLY and CDR2 is FYNNEI. J was trimmed by 0 bases and V by 8 bases; bases with no gene match: 1. CDR3 in amino acids: CASRLAGGAKNIQYF. The CDR3, as DNA: TGTGCCAGCCGACTAGCGGGGGGAGCCAAAAACATTCAGTACTTC.

The V gene is TRBV28, the J gene TRBJ2-7, with D possibly matching TRBD1 (5 bases). Trimming removed 9 bases from V and 4 bases from J, with 13 bases in between. This CDR3 region has 12 residues. Germline CDR1 MDHEN, CDR2 SYDVKM. DNA for the CDR3: TGTGCCAGTGGGGCAGGAAATTACGAGCAGTACTTC. Its translation is CASGAGNYEQYF.

With respect to this clone: Distinct nucleotide sequences in the sample also encode this CDR3. The chain employs TRBV18 and TRBJ1-4; TRBD1 matches 10 bases. The length of the CDR3 is 15 residues. Trimming took 3 bases from V and 8 from J; bases not matched to a gene: 6. CDR1 KGHSH and CDR2 LQKENI come from the germline V gene. The CDR3: CASSPPGQGNEKLFF. CDR3 coding DNA: TGTGCCAGCTCACCGCCGGGACAGGGGAACGAAAAACTGTTTTTT.